These T cell receptor beta chains were read from a single sample in a study of beta chain features in type 1 diabetes. Generated by immunoSEQ multiplex PCR, the TCRdb table keeps only in-frame clones and is missing some. The sample consists of around 250,000 clones, about 15% of them appearing once. The sample consisted of naive CD4+ T cells from blood. The receptors here all came from a man aged 25 to 40 with type 1 diabetes. CDR3s include the opening cysteine and the closing phenylalanine or tryptophan. Each record gives: D gene, J gene, clone size, V gene, CDR3 protein, CDR3 DNA. D genes are given only for firm matches. Some rows mark clone size as missing; the rest say once, few, many or name a class of expanded clone.

>-|TRBJ1-2|-|TRBV11-2
CASSPGAGKGSYGYTF
TGTGCCAGCAGCCCCGGAGCGGGGAAGGGCAGCTATGGCTACACCTTC
>-|TRBJ2-1|few|TRBV2
CASKTGDLYNEQFF
TGTGCCAGCAAGACGGGGGATCTATACAATGAGCAGTTCTTC
>-|TRBJ1-2|-|TRBV7-9
CASSLAANPMGYTF
TGTGCCAGCAGCTTAGCGGCAAATCCCATGGGCTACACCTTC
>-|TRBJ2-7|-|TRBV12-5
CASGLTEVQYF
TGTGCTAGTGGTTTGACAGAAGTGCAGTACTTC
>TRBD1|TRBJ1-1|few|TRBV2
CASSGQGNLNTEAFF
TGTGCCAGCAGTGGACAGGGGAACCTGAACACTGAAGCTTTCTTT
>-|TRBJ1-1|-|TRBV2
CASRSDSKSNTEAFF
TGTGCCAGCAGGAGCGACAGTAAATCGAACACTGAAGCTTTCTTT
>TRBD1|TRBJ2-1|few|TRBV29-1
CSASGQGDGEQFF
TGCAGCGCCTCGGGACAGGGGGACGGGGAGCAGTTCTTC
>-|TRBJ1-4|-|TRBV7-9
CASSLGTEDEKLFF
TGTGCCAGCAGCTTAGGGACAGAGGACGAAAAACTGTTTTTT
>TRBD1|TRBJ2-1|-|TRBV9
CASRRTGATYNEQFF
TGTGCCAGCAGAAGGACAGGGGCCACCTACAATGAGCAGTTCTTC
>-|TRBJ2-3|-|TRBV11-2
CASSPTGRTDTQYF
TGTGCCAGCAGCCCGACAGGACGCACAGATACGCAGTATTTT
>-|TRBJ2-3|-|TRBV10-3
CAARGSSTDTQYF
TGTGCCGCTCGGGGATCATCCACAGATACGCAGTATTTT
>TRBD1|TRBJ1-4|few|TRBV6-1
CASRTTGTANEKLFF
TGTGCCAGCAGGACGACCGGGACAGCTAATGAAAAACTGTTTTTT
>TRBD2|TRBJ2-1|-|TRBV5-1
CASSSTGLAGNNEQFF
TGCGCCAGCAGCTCTACCGGACTAGCGGGAAACAATGAGCAGTTCTTC
>-|TRBJ1-5|-|TRBV7-9
CASSLGQDQPQHF
TGTGCCAGCAGCTTAGGCCAGGATCAGCCCCAGCATTTT
>-|TRBJ2-2|-|TRBV7-9
CAIPRGFEYTGELFF
TGTGCCATCCCGCGGGGCTTCGAATACACCGGGGAGCTGTTTTTT
>-|TRBJ1-5|-|TRBV7-9
CASRGDIPNQPQHF
TGTGCCAGCAGAGGGGACATTCCGAATCAGCCCCAGCATTTT
>-|TRBJ2-3|-|TRBV6-1
CASRASTDTQYF
TGTGCCAGCAGGGCTAGCACAGATACGCAGTATTTT
>TRBD2|TRBJ2-3|few|TRBV19
CASFGGGADTQYF
TGTGCCTCCTTCGGCGGGGGGGCAGATACGCAGTATTTT
>TRBD1|TRBJ1-2|-|TRBV6-4
CASSAQTGGGYGYTF
TGTGCCAGCAGTGCCCAGACAGGGGGAGGCTATGGCTACACCTTC
>-|TRBJ2-5|-|TRBV5-6
CASSSGAYQETQYF
TGTGCCAGCAGCTCTGGGGCCTACCAAGAGACCCAGTACTTC
>TRBD1|TRBJ1-2|few|TRBV7-9
CASSSPGQDGGYTF
TGTGCCAGCAGCTCACCGGGACAGGACGGTGGCTACACCTTC
>TRBD1|TRBJ2-7|-|TRBV28
CASSLSGTGKLEQYF
TGTGCCAGCAGTTTATCAGGGACAGGGAAACTGGAGCAGTACTTC
>-|TRBJ1-2|-|TRBV5-1
CASSWGTPTLYGYTF
TGCGCCAGCAGCTGGGGGACACCGACTCTCTATGGCTACACCTTC
>TRBD2|TRBJ2-2|few|TRBV30
CAWSVLWTSGRGTGELFF
TGTGCCTGGAGTGTACTCTGGACTAGCGGGAGAGGCACCGGGGAGCTGTTTTTT
>-|TRBJ2-7|-|TRBV6-6
CASSYPDTYEQYF
TGTGCCAGCAGTTATCCGGACACCTACGAGCAGTACTTC
>TRBD2|TRBJ2-5|few|TRBV6-5
CASSYSAGRGETQYF
TGTGCCAGCAGTTACTCAGCAGGGCGGGGGGAGACCCAGTACTTC